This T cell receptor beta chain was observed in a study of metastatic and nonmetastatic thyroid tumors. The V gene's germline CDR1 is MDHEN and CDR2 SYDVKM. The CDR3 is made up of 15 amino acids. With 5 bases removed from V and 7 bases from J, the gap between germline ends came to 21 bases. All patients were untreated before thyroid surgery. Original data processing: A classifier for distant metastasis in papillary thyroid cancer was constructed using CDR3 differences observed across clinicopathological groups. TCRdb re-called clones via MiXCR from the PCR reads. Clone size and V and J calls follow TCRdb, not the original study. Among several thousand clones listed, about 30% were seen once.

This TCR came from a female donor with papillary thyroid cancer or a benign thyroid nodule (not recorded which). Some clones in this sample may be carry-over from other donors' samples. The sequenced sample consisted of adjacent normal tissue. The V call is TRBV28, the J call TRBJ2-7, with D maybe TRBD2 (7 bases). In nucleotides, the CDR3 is TGTGCCAGCAGTATTCCGGGGGGCTCTCCCGAGGAGCAGTACTTC. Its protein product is CASSIPGGSPEEQYF.